The clone carrying this TCR beta chain was seen more than once but under ten times. Its antigen is undetermined. In germline, CDR1 is SGDLS, CDR2 YYNGEE. V dropped 4 bases and J dropped 0 bases, with 14 bases sitting between them. This CDR3 has 16 amino acids. Previously described methods and listed TCR primers were used for bulk TCR libraries. Via MiXCR, TCRdb re-called the PCR reads, giving one row per CDR3 protein. The sample holds a few hundred thousand distinct CDR3 sequences, around 25% seen once. This entry comes from a study of molecular identifiers for immune sequencing clone quantification. Across the whole study: RNA from around 20,000 or 100,000 naive CD8 cells was split five ways in replicates, with four sequenced.

Whole-study findings and limits: The sizes of highly expanded clones could be underestimated when identical TCR molecules share a barcode.

This chain joins TRBV9 and TRBJ2-1; D possibly matches TRBD1 or TRBD2 (6 bases each). The sequenced sample was naive CD8+ T cells from blood, with Jurkat cell RNA spiked in. Subset meaning: FACS-sorted CD8+CD4-CCR7+CD45RA+ naive T cells. The source is a human donor in good health. Some libraries in this study had Jurkat cell RNA spiked in. DNA of the CDR3: TGTGCCAGCAGCTTGAGTGGAGGGGGCTCCTACAATGAGCAGTTCTTC. Its protein is CASSLSGGGSYNEQFF.